Following are 29 T cell receptor beta chains from one sample sequenced in a study of T cell clonality in common variable immunodeficiency. Measured with immunoSEQ multiplex PCR; TCRdb has only the in-frame clones, and not every one. Singletons are absent from the sample, which has 35,000 or so clones. Input material: peripheral blood mononuclear cells. The receptor source for this set is a person between 18 and 75 years old in good health.

The sample holds many counts of this clone. The CDR3 end lies 3 residues beyond the end of the read and is filled in from the germline J gene. This chain uses TRBV4-1 with TRBJ2-7; D gene unclear. Trimming stripped 4 bases from V and 2 bases from J, with 12 bases between. The germline V gene has CDR1 MGHRA and CDR2 YSYEKL. The CDR3 covers 14 residues. CDR3 bases read: TGCGCCAGCAGCCTAAGACTGCAGACCTACGAG. Protein product: CASSLRLQTYE. The entire CDR3 reads CASSLRLQTYEQYF.

This clone was recorded many times. The read ends 3 residues shy of where the CDR3 ends; the end is completed using the germline J gene. This chain joins TRBV13 and TRBJ2-1; 9 bases are shared with TRBD2. The CDR3 has 16 residues. Trimming cost V 5 bases and J 7 bases; bases outside gene matches: 12. In germline, CDR1 is PRHDT, CDR2 FYEKMQ (reference sequence). This chain's CDR3 is CASSRPLAGRSNEQFF. CDR3 DNA, as far as it was read: TGTGCCAGCAGCCGTCCTCTAGCGGGAAGGTCGAATGAG.

This clone came up many times. The read terminates 3 residues before the CDR3 end, so the remaining end is supplied by the germline J gene. This chain connects TRBV29-1 to TRBJ1-1; 7 bases map to TRBD1. Germline CDR1 is SQVTM and CDR2 is ANQGSEA. Trimming at V came to 6 bases and at J to 4 bases, leaving 11 bases not matched to a gene. The CDR3 runs 14 residues. The CDR3 loop reads CSVAQGGVTTEAFF. Incomplete CDR3 DNA: TGCAGCGTCGCTCAGGGGGGTGTTACCACTGAA.

This clone came up many times. Read data end 3 residues before the CDR3 end; the end is taken from the germline J gene. This rearrangement joins TRBV29-1 to TRBJ2-7; TRBD2 matches 8 bases. V was clipped by 3 bases and J by 6 bases; unmatched bases: 13. The CDR3 is made up of 15 amino acids. Germline values: CDR1 SQVTM, CDR2 ANQGSEA. The CDR3 bases that were read are TGCAGCGTTGATAGCGGGACTAGTCCGACCTTCGAG. Translating gives CSVDSGTSPTFE. The whole CDR3 reads CSVDSGTSPTFEQYF.

This clone was counted many times. The read comes to an end 3 residues before the CDR3 does, leaving the germline J gene to fill in the end. The V and J genes are TRBV7-9 and TRBJ2-1; 8 bases match TRBD2. This CDR3 is built from 15 residues. V shed 6 bases, J shed 4 bases, and the junction held 8 bases outside the gene matches. Germline V CDR1 and CDR2: SEHNR, FQNEAQ (reference sequence). CDR3 DNA, as far as it was read: TGTGCCAGCAGGTTCAGCGGGGGTCCGTACAATGAG. It encodes CASRFSGGPYNE. The CDR3 reads in full as CASRFSGGPYNEQFF.

In its sample, this clone was seen many times. Read data end 3 residues before the CDR3 end; the end is taken from the germline J gene. This chain connects TRBV5-5 to TRBJ1-5, with a tentative D call TRBD1 (6 bases). The germline CDR1 and CDR2 sequences are SGHKS and YYEKEE (reference sequence). V lost 3 bases and J lost 2, with 6 bases in between. The CDR3 sequence is 13 residues long. The CDR3 region is CASSSGGNQPQHF. CDR3 DNA, as far as it was read: TGTGCCAGCAGCTCAGGGGGCAATCAGCCC.

This clone was recorded many times. The read finishes 3 residues shy of the CDR3 end, and the germline J gene is used to complete it. The chain has TRBV5-4 and TRBJ2-3; D is ambiguous. The CDR3 length is 15 residues. With 4 bases removed from V and 0 bases from J, the gap between germline ends came to 12 bases. In germline, CDR1 is SGHNT, CDR2 YYREEE (reference sequence). CDR3 sequence: CASSPMSSSTDTQYF. Partial CDR3 DNA: TGTGCCAGCAGCCCTATGTCCTCGAGCACAGATACG.

At least ten counts were recorded for this clone. The sequenced fragment ends 3 residues before the CDR3 boundary, so the rest is inferred from the germline J gene. The rearrangement uses TRBV10-3 and TRBJ1-2; D gene unclear. Trimming shortened V by 4 bases and J by 6 bases, and 15 bases separated the two germline ends. Germline loops: CDR1 ENHRY, CDR2 SYGVKD. The CDR3 consists of 14 residues. The covered CDR3 bases are TGTGCCATCAGTGGACCCGAAGACGGGGATGGC. Its protein is CAISGPEDGDG. The complete CDR3 sequence is CAISGPEDGDGYTF.

This clone has more than one count but fewer than ten. From the germline J gene comes the end of the CDR3, since the read stops 3 residues before it. V usage is TRBV5-1 and J usage is TRBJ2-7; weak D call: TRBD1 (6 bases). The V gene's germline CDR1 is SGHRS and CDR2 YFSETQ. The V gene lost 4 bases and the J gene lost 6 bases, with 14 bases spanning the gap. The CDR3 runs to 13 residues. Partial CDR3 DNA: TGCGCCAGCAGCCCAACAGCGACAGGCGAG. Amino acid sequence: CASSPTATGE. From start to end, the CDR3 is CASSPTATGEQYF.

Concerning this clone itself: A much larger clone differs from this one at a single base, so this may be a read error. The sequenced fragment ends 3 residues before the CDR3 boundary, so the rest is inferred from the germline J gene. The V call is TRBV7-2, the J call TRBJ1-2; D unclear. This CDR3 has 12 residues. Per the germline V gene, CDR1 is SGHTA and CDR2 is FQGNSA. The CDR3 protein is CTSNLVNYGYTF. CDR3 bases read: TGTACCAGCAACTTAGTAAACTATGGC.

There are many counts of this clone. The read ends 3 residues early relative to the CDR3; the germline J gene fills the gap. The chain combines TRBV19 with TRBJ1-5; 7 bases are a match to TRBD1. The CDR3 sequence is 16 residues long. Germline-derived CDR1 and CDR2 are LNHDA and SQIVND (reference sequence). Germline trimming cut 4 bases from V and 6 bases from J; bases unmatched to any gene: 12. The CDR3 DNA, read in part, is TGTGCCAGTAGTACCTTTCGACAGGGTCTTGGTCAGCCC. It codes for CASSTFRQGLGQP. The complete CDR3 sequence is CASSTFRQGLGQPQHF.

This clone was detected ten times or more. The read falls 3 residues short of the CDR3 end, and the missing part is taken from the germline J gene. The chain links TRBV27 to TRBJ2-7, with a possible D match to TRBD1 (6 bases). Trimming took 4 bases from V and 1 from J, leaving 8 bases between them. CDR1 MNHEY and CDR2 SMNVEV come from the germline V gene (reference sequence). The CDR3 runs 13 residues. The sequenced CDR3 bases are TGTGCCAGCAGTTCCGGGACATCCTACGAG. Protein product: CASSSGTSYE. The entire CDR3 protein is CASSSGTSYEQYF.

To note about this clone: With the read ending 3 residues before the CDR3 end, the germline J gene is used to fill in that end. The chain has TRBV7-9 and TRBJ2-5; D might be TRBD2 (6 bases). Germline V CDR1 and CDR2: SEHNR, FQNEAQ (reference sequence). The CDR3 has 15 amino acids. The V end lost 5 bases, the J end lost 4 bases, and 17 bases lay between the germline ends. CDR3 amino acids: CASSPRGLTIETQYF. The sequenced part of the CDR3 DNA is TGTGCCAGCAGCCCCCGGGGGTTAACCATAGAGACC.

This clone has a count of ten or more. The read ends 3 residues early relative to the CDR3; the germline J gene fills the gap. This chain uses TRBV7-2 with TRBJ2-5, with unresolved D. The CDR3 extends over 15 amino acids. V lost 2 bases and J 2 bases, leaving 12 bases between the germline ends. Germline-derived CDR1 and CDR2 are SGHTA and FQGNSA. The CDR3: CASSLTDLQQETQYF. Incomplete CDR3 DNA: TGTGCCAGCAGCTTAACAGACCTACAACAAGAGACC. The full variable domain, rest sourced from reference TRBV7-2 and TRBJ2-5, is GAGVSQSPSNKVTEKGKDVELRCDPISGHTALYWYRQSLGQGLEFLIYFQGNSAPDKSGLPSDRFSAERTGGSVSTLTIQRTQQEDSAVYLCASSLTDLQQETQYFGPGTRLLVL.

This clone was counted many times. The read terminates 3 residues before the CDR3 end, so the remaining end is supplied by the germline J gene. This sequence joins TRBV2 and TRBJ1-1; no definite D call. Germline lookup yields CDR1 SNHLY and CDR2 FYNNEI. V lost 6 bases and J lost 7, with 12 bases in between. The CDR3 is 12 residues long. The CDR3 sequence: CASRRVRFEAFF. The covered CDR3 bases are TGTGCCAGCAGACGGGTTAGATTTGAA. The variable domain in full, with the rest retrieved from reference TRBV2 and TRBJ1-1, is EPEVTQTPSHQVTQMGQEVILRCVPISNHLYFYWYRQILGQKVEFLVSFYNNEISEKSEIFDDQFSVERPDGSNFTLKIRSTKLEDSAMYFCASRRVRFEAFFGQGTRLTVV.

Note on this clone: Read coverage stops 3 residues before the CDR3 terminus; the germline J gene supplies the remainder. The genes are TRBV7-8 and TRBJ2-7; the match to TRBD1 covers 7 bases. CDR1 SGHVS and CDR2 FQNEAQ come from the germline V gene. The CDR3 totals 15 residues. The junction had 11 bases not matched to a gene; V was cut back by 5 bases and J by 4 bases. Partial CDR3 DNA: TGTGCCAGCAGCCCGGGACAGCCAGGCCATTACGAG. Residues: CASSPGQPGHYE. The entire CDR3 protein is CASSPGQPGHYEQYF.

Comment on this clone: The read stops 3 residues short of the end of the CDR3; the missing end is completed from the germline J gene. The chain joins TRBV7-9 to TRBJ2-1, with 13 bases identical to TRBD2. CDR3 length equals 13 residues. CDR1 and CDR2 from the germline V gene are SEHNR and FQNEAQ (reference sequence). V gave up 10 bases and J gave up 9 bases; unmatched junction bases: 6. CDR3: CATGTSGIVEQFF. The part of the CDR3 DNA that was read is TGTGCCACCGGGACTAGCGGGATTGTTGAG.

This clone was observed many times. The read ends 3 residues shy of where the CDR3 ends; the end is completed using the germline J gene. This chain connects TRBV7-3 to TRBJ2-5; 7 nucleotides match TRBD2. The CDR3 contains 15 residues. J was trimmed by 4 bases and V by 5 bases; bases with no gene match: 10. From germline, CDR1 is SGHTA and CDR2 FQGTGA. This chain's CDR3 is CASSHRGGLGETQYF. Incomplete CDR3 DNA: TGTGCCAGCAGCCATAGGGGAGGGTTGGGAGAGACC.

This clone was observed many times. Read sequence stops 3 residues before the CDR3 end, and the germline J gene provides the missing end. V gene TRBV20-1 combines with J gene TRBJ2-3; 10 nucleotides agree with TRBD1. CDR3 length: 14 amino acids. The junction had 3 bases not matched to a gene; V was cut back by 5 bases and J by 1 base. From germline, CDR1 is DFQATT and CDR2 SNEGSKA (reference sequence). The CDR3 loop is CSAPGTGGTDTQYF. CDR3 DNA, as far as it was read: TGCAGTGCTCCCGGGACAGGGGGCACAGATACG.

This clone was recorded many times. Read sequence stops 3 residues before the CDR3 end, and the germline J gene provides the missing end. V usage is TRBV6-1 and J usage is TRBJ1-2; weak D call: TRBD1 (5 bases). Germline V gene data show CDR1 as MNHNS and CDR2 as SASEGT. The CDR3 sequence is 14 residues long. The CDR3 spells CASSAGGGIYGYTF. CDR3 bases read: TGTGCCAGCAGTGCGGGCGGGGGAATCTACGGC.

Ten or more counts support this clone. The read comes to an end 3 residues before the CDR3 does, leaving the germline J gene to fill in the end. This chain joins TRBV6-2 or TRBV6-3 and TRBJ2-6; 9 positions match TRBD2. The V gene end was trimmed by 4 bases and the J gene end by 0 bases; junction bases not matched to a gene: 4. CDR3 length: 17 amino acids. Germline V gene data show CDR1 as MNHEY and CDR2 as SVGEGT. The CDR3 loop is CASSFAGGSSGANVLTF. The CDR3 DNA, read in part, is TGTGCCAGCAGTTTTGCGGGAGGGAGCTCTGGGGCCAACGTC.

The table lists this clone with many counts. The read finishes 3 residues shy of the CDR3 end, and the germline J gene is used to complete it. The chain couples TRBV30 to TRBJ1-5; TRBD1 agrees at 10 bases. J gave up 4 bases and V 2 bases, and 8 bases lay outside the gene matches. CDR1 GTSNPN and CDR2 SVGIG come from the germline V gene (reference sequence). The CDR3 spans 16 residues. The DNA read from the CDR3 is TGTGCCTGGAGTTACAATTCGGGACAGGGGAATCAGCCC. Translated: CAWSYNSGQGNQP. The full-length CDR3 reads as CAWSYNSGQGNQPQHF.

Comment on this clone: The CDR3 end falls 3 residues outside the read, so it is completed with the germline J gene. The V and J genes are TRBV7-9 and TRBJ1-3, with D perhaps TRBD1 (5 bases). Trimming pared 5 bases from V and 0 bases from J, leaving 8 bases between. This CDR3 comprises 14 residues. Germline CDR1 and CDR2: SEHNR and FQNEAQ (reference sequence). The DNA read from the CDR3 is TGTGCCAGCAGCCCAGGGAGCTCTGGAAACACC. As protein: CASSPGSSGNT. The complete CDR3 protein is CASSPGSSGNTIYF.

There are many counts of this clone. The CDR3 here is CASSLALRAGVKDTQYF. The DNA read from the CDR3 is TGTGCCAGCAGCTTAGCCCTGCGGGCGGGAGTGAAAGATACG. This chain uses TRBV7-8 with TRBJ2-3; TRBD2 agrees at 7 bases. The read gets to within 3 residues of the CDR3 end, and the germline J gene fills in the rest. Germline CDR1 reads SGHVS; CDR2 reads FQNEAQ. There are 17 residues in the CDR3. V trimming: 0 bases; J trimming: 5 bases; junction bases outside the gene matches: 11.

This clone has ten or more counts. The read finishes 3 residues shy of the CDR3 end, and the germline J gene is used to complete it. V and J are TRBV14 and TRBJ2-7; TRBD1 matches 9 bases. The V gene's germline CDR1 is SGHDN and CDR2 FVKESK. There are 15 residues in the CDR3. After removal of 4 bases from V and 3 bases from J, the junction contained 7 bases not matched to a gene. CDR3 sequence: CASSRRTGGGYEQYF. The part of the CDR3 DNA that was read is TGTGCCAGCAGCCGACGCACAGGGGGCGGCTACGAG.

This clone occurred many times. Sequencing ends 3 residues short of the CDR3 end; the germline J gene provides the rest. The V and J genes are TRBV16 and TRBJ1-1; 7 positions match TRBD1. Germline V gene sequence: CDR1 KGHSY, CDR2 FQNENV. J was trimmed by 4 bases and V by 4 bases; bases with no gene match: 9. This CDR3 contains 15 residues. The CDR3 spells CASSPAAGGFTEAFF. Partial CDR3 DNA: TGTGCCAGCAGCCCAGCGGCAGGGGGTTTCACTGAA. Drawing the rest from reference TRBV16 and TRBJ1-1, the complete variable domain is GEEVAQTPKHLVRGEGQKAKLYCAPIKGHSYVFWYQQVLKNEFKFLISFQNENVFDETGMPKERFSAKCLPNSPCSLEIQATKLEDSAVYFCASSPAAGGFTEAFFGQGTRLTVV.

The table lists this clone with many counts. Read sequence stops 3 residues before the CDR3 end, and the germline J gene provides the missing end. The chain employs TRBV20-1 and TRBJ2-7; TRBD1 agrees at 11 bases. V lost 4 bases, J lost 1 base, and 6 bases stayed unmatched. CDR1 DFQATT and CDR2 SNEGSKA come from the germline V gene (reference sequence). The CDR3 sequence is 15 residues long. CDR3 DNA (partial): TGCAGTGCTATGCCGGGACAGGGGGTTTCCTACGAG. Its translation: CSAMPGQGVSYE. The entire CDR3 protein reads CSAMPGQGVSYEQYF.

In this sample, this clone turned up many times. The CDR3 is cut off 3 residues early in the read; its end comes from the germline J gene. V gene TRBV4-1 combines with J gene TRBJ2-3; D is unclear. Trimming pared 1 base from V and 0 bases from J, leaving 14 bases between. The CDR3 is 17 residues long. Germline CDR1 is MGHRA and CDR2 is YSYEKL. The CDR3 region is CASSQGRARSSTDTQYF. The CDR3 DNA, read in part, is TGCGCCAGCAGCCAAGGTCGCGCTCGATCTAGCACAGATACG.

The table lists this clone with many counts. The read terminates 3 residues before the CDR3 end, so the remaining end is supplied by the germline J gene. The chain carries TRBV9 and TRBJ2-7, with 11 bases that match TRBD2. The junction had 6 bases not matched to a gene; V was cut back by 2 bases and J by 2 bases. This CDR3 has 16 amino acids. Germline V CDR1 and CDR2: SGDLS, YYNGEE. CDR3: CASSVLASGGTYEQYF. CDR3 DNA, as far as it was read: TGTGCCAGCAGCGTTTTAGCTAGCGGGGGGACCTACGAG.